This T cell receptor beta chain was obtained from a study of type 1 regulatory T cells. Across the study: An in vitro protocol generated T-allo10, a Tr1-enriched, alloantigen-specific CD4 T cell product.

This clonotype was counted a few times. One entry per CDR3 protein results from TCRdb running MiXCR on the reads. The table has about 97,000 distinct CDR3 sequences, roughly a third seen once. The sequence came from a human donor in good health. Sequencing was done on a sample of CD4+ T cells, either the whole sample or a sorted fraction (not recorded which).

For the CDR3, the DNA is TGTGCCAGCAGCTTGGGACTAGCGGGAGCGTGGGATACGCAGTATTTT. It specifies CASSLGLAGAWDTQYF. The V gene is TRBV5-4, the J gene TRBJ2-3; TRBD2 matches at 12 bases. CDR1 is SGHNT and CDR2 is YYREEE in the germline V gene (reference sequence). The CDR3 length is 16 residues. J lost 6 bases, V lost 0 bases, and 5 bases had no gene match. Combining the CDR3 with reference TRBV5-4 and TRBJ2-3 gives the whole variable domain ETGVTQSPTHLIKTRGQQVTLRCSSQSGHNTVSWYQQALGQGPQFIFQYYREEENGRGNFPPRFSGLQFPNYSSELNVNALELDDSALYLCASSLGLAGAWDTQYFGPGTRLTVL.